This T cell receptor beta chain was captured in a study of T cell responses to AZD1222 COVID-19 vaccine. Produced via immunoSEQ multiplex PCR; TCRdb's table is partial and in-frame only. The sample has 130,000 to 150,000 clones, more than 85% seen once. V shed 3 bases and J 0 bases; nucleotides not matched to a gene: 6. The CDR3 consists of 18 residues. Germline V gene lookup returns CDR1 KGHSH and CDR2 LQKENI. The chain joins TRBV18 to TRBJ1-5; 12 nucleotides match TRBD1. The specimen comprised peripheral blood, sampled on day 0 of AZD1222 vaccination. This sequence was found in an adult in good health. DNA of the CDR3: TGTGCCAGCTCACCTGAAGGGACAGGGGGCCTTAGCAATCAGCCCCAGCATTTT. As protein: CASSPEGTGGLSNQPQHF.